This entry lists 6 T cell receptor beta chains sequenced from one sample in a study of T cell responses to AZD1222 COVID-19 vaccine. Some clones are missing from TCRdb's copy, which holds only in-frame ones; the method was immunoSEQ multiplex PCR. The profile shows under 95,000 clones, 88% of them singletons. Here the sequenced sample was peripheral blood, taken on day 0 of AZD1222 vaccination. The receptors derive from an adult in good health.

The chain uses TRBV5-1 and TRBJ1-1, with 7 bases identical to TRBD1. CDR3 length: 13 residues. The germline V gene has CDR1 SGHRS and CDR2 YFSETQ. Trimming at V came to 3 bases and at J to 4 bases, leaving 3 bases not matched to a gene. The DNA of the CDR3 is TGCGCCAGCAGCTCACAGGGGCTCACTGAAGCTTTCTTT. This translates into CASSSQGLTEAFF.

This clone was counted a single time. The chain joins TRBV29-1 to TRBJ1-5; D perhaps matches TRBD1 (5 bases). The CDR3 runs to 15 residues. CDR1 is SQVTM, CDR2 ANQGSEA, per germline. V was clipped by 4 bases and J by 4 bases, with 17 bases between them. DNA of the CDR3: TGCAGCGTTGCTCATACTCAGGGATCGAATCAGCCCCAGCATTTT. This sequence encodes CSVAHTQGSNQPQHF.

The genes are TRBV5-1 and TRBJ1-4, with D maybe TRBD1 (5 bases). CDR3 size: 14 residues. V dropped 5 bases and J dropped 5 bases, with 13 bases sitting between them. CDR1 and CDR2 (germline): SGHRS, YFSETQ. Here the CDR3 reads CASRHSDTNEKLFF. The CDR3 coding sequence is TGCGCCAGCAGGCACTCGGACACCAATGAAAAACTGTTTTTT.

The V call is TRBV30, the J call TRBJ2-1; D uncertain. V lost 3 bases and J lost 4, with 7 bases in between. This CDR3 is built from 12 residues. CDR1 GTSNPN and CDR2 SVGIG come from the germline V gene (reference sequence). The CDR3 reads CAWSQDYNEQFF. The CDR3 DNA follows: TGTGCCTGGAGCCAGGATTACAATGAGCAGTTCTTC.

The chain uses TRBV5-6 and TRBJ2-5, with D unresolved. Trimming pared 4 bases from V and 0 bases from J, leaving 10 bases between. Per the germline V gene, CDR1 is SGHDT and CDR2 is YYEEEE. The CDR3 sequence is 14 residues long. The CDR3 nucleotides are TGTGCCAGCAGCCCCCGTTGGGACCAAGAGACCCAGTACTTC. The encoded protein is CASSPRWDQETQYF.

The chain has TRBV5-1 and TRBJ1-2, with D perhaps matching TRBD1 (5 bases). Deletions cut 1 base from V and 2 bases from J, with 6 bases between. CDR3 length: 13 amino acids. Germline CDR1 SGHRS, CDR2 YFSETQ. The DNA for the CDR3 is TGCGCCAGCAGCTTGAACAGGAACTATGGCTACACCTTC. Amino acid sequence: CASSLNRNYGYTF.